The 21 T cell receptor beta chains presented below share a single source sample, sequenced in a study of cytotoxic CD8 clonotypes in ibrutinib-treated CLL. The repertoire was sequenced with immunoSEQ multiplex PCR; TCRdb's copy has only in-frame clones and lacks some. The sample contains approximately 340,000 clones, roughly 71% of which appear only once. The sequences come from PBMCs, collected after 36 months of ibrutinib treatment. The source is a human donor with chronic lymphocytic leukemia.

The gene calls are TRBV7-9 and TRBJ2-3; the D is unclear. V gave up 5 bases and J gave up 8 bases, with 20 bases separating them. The CDR3 is 15 residues long. The V gene's germline CDR1 is SEHNR and CDR2 FQNEAQ (reference sequence). Here the CDR3 reads CASSQPGPPGRTQYF. CDR3 bases: TGTGCCAGCAGCCAGCCGGGCCCCCCGGGCCGTACGCAGTATTTT.

The chain employs TRBV2 and TRBJ1-5; D uncertain. This CDR3 has 14 residues. Germline V CDR1 and CDR2: SNHLY, FYNNEI. V was shortened by 4 bases and J by 5 bases, with 12 bases between the two germline ends. The CDR3 here is CASSVGYNDQPQHF. CDR3 bases: TGTGCCAGCAGTGTTGGATACAACGATCAGCCCCAGCATTTT.

In its sample, this clone was seen a few times. This chain uses TRBV6-5 with TRBJ2-7, with TRBD1 matching over 7 bases. The V gene's germline CDR1 is MNHEY and CDR2 SVGAGI. J lost 2 bases, V lost 6 bases, and 7 bases had no gene match. The CDR3 totals 14 residues. The DNA for the CDR3 is TGTGCCAGCAGAACCGACAGGGAAACCTACGAGCAGTACTTC. Translating it yields CASRTDRETYEQYF.

CDR3 loop: CASSVVQSGSTDTQYF. The CDR3 nucleotides read TGTGCCAGCAGCGTAGTCCAAAGCGGGAGCACAGATACGCAGTATTTT. The rearrangement uses TRBV9 and TRBJ2-3; maybe TRBD2 (6 bases). V lost 0 bases and J 0 bases, leaving 11 bases between the germline ends. Germline V CDR1 and CDR2: SGDLS, YYNGEE. The CDR3 loop spans 16 amino acids.

The chain has TRBV5-5 and TRBJ2-5, with D possibly TRBD2 on 6 matching bases. This CDR3 is 17 amino acids long. Germline V gene sequence: CDR1 SGHKS, CDR2 YYEKEE (reference sequence). With 4 bases removed from V and 5 bases from J, the gap between germline ends came to 24 bases. The CDR3: CASSEPRLVLARETQYF. As DNA, the CDR3 is TGTGCCAGCAGCGAACCGCGACTAGTGCTGGCCAGGGAGACCCAGTACTTC.

In DNA, the CDR3 is TGCGCCAGCAGCTTAATTCCCGGGGGCTCTGGGGCCAACGTCCTGACTTTC. Translation gives CASSLIPGGSGANVLTF. This chain connects TRBV5-1 to TRBJ2-6, with TRBD2 as a possible D gene (6 bases). V gave up 2 bases and J gave up 0 bases, with 12 bases separating them. The CDR3 covers 17 residues. CDR1 and CDR2 from the germline V gene are SGHRS and YFSETQ.

This clone was found a few times. The chain links TRBV19 to TRBJ1-6; D is unclear. Germline V gives CDR1 LNHDA, CDR2 SQIVND (reference sequence). V was pared by 6 bases and J by 7 bases, with 16 bases between. CDR3 length: 15 amino acids. The CDR3 region is CASSSGNRGNSPLHF. CDR3 DNA: TGTGCCAGTAGCTCGGGGAACAGAGGCAATTCACCCCTCCACTTT.

This clone was counted between two and nine times. The rearrangement uses TRBV10-3 and TRBJ1-6; D gene uncertain. V dropped 6 bases and J dropped 7 bases, with 13 bases sitting between them. CDR1 is ENHRY and CDR2 is SYGVKD in the germline V gene. This CDR3 is 14 amino acids long. The CDR3 DNA is TGTGCCATCAGGAGAGGGCTGCAAAATTCACCCCTCCACTTT. It encodes CAIRRGLQNSPLHF.

This chain joins TRBV6-1 and TRBJ2-1; D assignment may be TRBD1 or TRBD2 (5 bases each). Trimming pared 5 bases from V and 2 bases from J, leaving 13 bases between. Looked up from germline, CDR1 is MNHNS and CDR2 is SASEGT. The length of the CDR3 is 15 residues. The CDR3 region has the DNA TGTGCCAGCAGTCCTCACGGGACGGCCTACAATGAGCAGTTCTTC. Encoded protein: CASSPHGTAYNEQFF.

This chain connects TRBV7-3 to TRBJ2-1, with D hard to call. The germline gives CDR1 SGHTA, CDR2 FQGTGA. The CDR3 covers 12 residues. The V and J ends lost 1 base and 4 bases respectively, with 2 bases between them. In nucleotides, the CDR3 is TGTGCCAGCAGCTTAAGTTACAATGAGCAGTTCTTC. It translates to CASSLSYNEQFF.

The V call is TRBV5-4, the J call TRBJ2-7; 8 bases agree with TRBD2. V lost 1 base and J lost 6; bases outside the gene matches: 6. The germline V gene has CDR1 SGHNT and CDR2 YYREEE (reference sequence). The length of the CDR3 is 14 residues. CDR3 sequence: CASSLRGSGIEQYF. The CDR3 DNA reads TGTGCCAGCAGCTTGCGGGGTAGCGGGATCGAGCAGTACTTC.

This clone was detected a few times. This chain connects TRBV11-2 to TRBJ2-7; no firm D call. There are 15 residues in the CDR3. Trimming took 7 bases from V and 2 from J, leaving 18 bases between them. Per germline, CDR1 SGHAT and CDR2 FQNNGV. Here the CDR3 DNA reads TGTGCCAGCACCGCAAGGGTCGGTCTCCCCTACGAGCAGTACTTC. It encodes CASTARVGLPYEQYF.

The V gene is TRBV5-6, the J gene TRBJ2-7, with 7 bases fitting TRBD1. CDR1 is SGHDT and CDR2 is YYEEEE in the germline V gene. Losses at the gene ends were 0 bases for V and 6 bases for J; bases not matched to a gene: 6. The CDR3 is 14 amino acids. For the CDR3, the DNA is TGTGCCAGCAGCTTGGGTGACAGGGCCCTCGAGCAGTACTTC. Translating gives CASSLGDRALEQYF.

The gene calls are TRBV4-3 and TRBJ2-2; the D gene is possibly TRBD2 (5 bases). The V gene lost 0 bases and the J gene lost 1 base, with 18 bases spanning the gap. Per the germline V gene, CDR1 is LGHNA and CDR2 is YSLEER. The CDR3 has 19 amino acids. The CDR3: CASSQELPRGIGNTGELFF. The CDR3 DNA follows: TGCGCCAGCAGCCAAGAGCTCCCCAGAGGGATTGGGAACACCGGGGAGCTGTTTTTT.

V is TRBV28 and J is TRBJ1-3; D is unresolved. This CDR3 region has 15 residues. From germline, CDR1 is MDHEN and CDR2 SYDVKM. V was clipped by 7 bases and J by 0 bases, with 13 bases between them. The CDR3: CASTALPVSGNTIYF. CDR3 in DNA: TGTGCCAGCACCGCTCTGCCTGTCTCTGGAAACACCATATATTTT.

J is TRBJ2-7 and V is TRBV13; TRBD2 is a possible D gene (5 bases). The CDR3 is 14 residues long. CDR1 and CDR2 from the germline V gene are PRHDT and FYEKMQ (reference sequence). V shed 3 bases and J shed 3 bases, with 12 bases lying between them. CDR3 DNA sequence: TGTGCCAGCAGCTTCCGGGGATTCCACTACGAGCAGTACTTC. It codes for CASSFRGFHYEQYF.

J is TRBJ2-2 and V is TRBV28; 7 nucleotides match TRBD2. The ends lost 10 bases at V and 0 bases at J; junction bases unmatched: 14. This CDR3 contains 17 residues. Germline assignment: CDR1 MDHEN and CDR2 SYDVKM. CDR3 bases: TGTGCCACCCGCAAGGGCGGGAGCGGGACGAACACCGGGGAGCTGTTTTTT. Translated: CATRKGGSGTNTGELFF.

The rearrangement uses TRBV4-2 and TRBJ1-2; TRBD1 might be the D (6 bases). The CDR3 runs to 14 residues. The germline gives CDR1 LGHNA, CDR2 YNFKEQ. V lost 2 bases and J 5 bases, leaving 12 bases between the germline ends. The CDR3 bases are TGTGCCAGCAGCCAAAGGGACACACGGTATGGCTACACCTTC. The encoded protein is CASSQRDTRYGYTF.

In its sample, this clone was seen a few times. The J gene is TRBJ1-2, the V gene TRBV10-3; D is possibly TRBD1 (5 bases). V dropped 8 bases and J dropped 7 bases, with 17 bases sitting between them. The CDR3 covers 13 residues. Germline V gene sequence: CDR1 ENHRY, CDR2 SYGVKD. CDR3 DNA sequence: TGTGCCATCTGGGCCAGGGCTTATTCTGGCTACACCTTC. Translating gives CAIWARAYSGYTF.

This chain links TRBV18 with TRBJ2-7; 7 bases map to TRBD2. Unmatched junction bases numbered 4, after V lost 0 bases and J lost 2 bases. CDR3 length: 15 residues. CDR1 is KGHSH and CDR2 is LQKENI in the germline V gene. The CDR3 here is CASSPPGGAAYEQYF. As DNA, the CDR3 is TGTGCCAGCTCACCACCGGGAGGGGCAGCCTACGAGCAGTACTTC. Together with reference TRBV18 and TRBJ2-7, the CDR3 gives the full variable domain: NAGVMQNPRHLVRRRGQEARLRCSPMKGHSHVYWYRQLPEEGLKFMVYLQKENIIDESGMPKERFSAEFPKEGPSILRIQQVVRGDSAAYFCASSPPGGAAYEQYFGPGTRLTVT.

The J gene is TRBJ2-1, the V gene TRBV9; D gene unclear. This CDR3 region has 11 residues. CDR1 is SGDLS and CDR2 is YYNGEE in the germline V gene. V lost 0 bases and J 9 bases, leaving 4 bases between the germline ends. The CDR3 DNA is TGTGCCAGCAGCGTAGATTTTGAGCAGTTCTTC. Residues: CASSVDFEQFF.